This T cell receptor beta chain originates from a study of control samples from healthy donors and cancer patients. V lost 6 bases and J 4 bases, leaving 20 bases between the germline ends. Germline V lookup: CDR1 MDHEN, CDR2 SYDVKM. This CDR3 contains 16 residues. Measured with immunoSEQ multiplex PCR; TCRdb has only the in-frame clones, and not every one. The profile covers about 120,000 clones, with approximately 89% appearing a single time and about 2.9% taken by the ten largest. V is TRBV28 and J is TRBJ2-3; D possibly uses TRBD1 or TRBD2 (5 bases each). The sample consisted of blood. The sequence came from a man aged 60 to 69 in good health. The chain's CDR3 is CASRFRTRGAADTQYF. DNA for the CDR3: TGTGCCAGCAGATTCCGGACGCGAGGGGCCGCAGATACGCAGTATTTT.